One sample yielded the 32 T cell receptor beta chains listed below, sequenced in a study of T cell repertoires in cytomegalovirus infection. TCRdb called the reads again in MiXCR, with one record for every CDR3 protein. The profile covers about 740,000 distinct CDR3 sequences, with less than 40% appearing a single time and more than 2.5% taken by the ten largest. Sequencing input: PBMCs. Every receptor here comes from a human donor in good health (CMV status not recorded). Some clones in this sample may be carry-over from other donors' samples.

The chain joins TRBV25-1 to TRBJ1-5; D possibly corresponds to TRBD1 (5 bases). CDR1 is MGHDK and CDR2 is SYGVNS in the germline V gene. The CDR3 runs to 16 residues. V was trimmed by 2 bases and J by 2 bases, leaving 13 bases between them. The CDR3 reads CASSEEEGLCNQPQHF. Here the CDR3 DNA reads TGTGCCAGCAGTGAAGAAGAGGGACTCTGCAATCAGCCCCAGCATTTT.

This clonotype was detected a few times. This sequence joins TRBV6-1 and TRBJ1-5, with D perhaps matching TRBD1 (6 bases). Germline CDR1 reads MNHNS; CDR2 reads SASEGT. V was shortened by 7 bases and J by 5 bases, with 15 bases between the two germline ends. The CDR3 runs 14 residues. Written as DNA, the CDR3 is TGTGCCAGCACCGGAGACAGGAGGCATCAGCCCCAGCATTTT. Translation gives CASTGDRRHQPQHF.

The chain uses TRBV14 and TRBJ2-1; TRBD2 matches at 14 bases. Germline-derived CDR1 and CDR2 are SGHDN and FVKESK. The CDR3 is 18 amino acids. The J segment lost 10 bases and the V segment lost 5 bases, leaving 16 bases of the junction unmatched. DNA for the CDR3: TGTGCCAGCAGCTCTTCCGGGACAGGGACTAGCGGGAGCAGCGAGCAGTTCTTC. It encodes CASSSSGTGTSGSSEQFF.

The gene calls are TRBV12-3 or TRBV12-4 and TRBJ2-7, with 10 nucleotides matching TRBD2. The CDR3 is 14 residues long. Losses at the gene ends were 5 bases for V and 5 bases for J; bases not matched to a gene: 6. The CDR3 sequence is CASSVGLASNEQYF. In DNA, the CDR3 is TGTGCCAGCAGTGTGGGACTAGCGAGCAACGAGCAGTACTTC.

There are a few counts of this clonotype. The chain joins TRBV6-2 or TRBV6-3 to TRBJ2-2; 7 nucleotides match TRBD1. The CDR3 is 16 amino acids. Germline lookup yields CDR1 MNHEY and CDR2 SVGEGT. The ends lost 0 bases at V and 3 bases at J; junction bases unmatched: 4. The DNA for the CDR3 is TGTGCCAGCAGTTACTCGAGACAGGGCTACACCGGGGAGCTGTTTTTT. As protein: CASSYSRQGYTGELFF.

Only a few counts were recorded for this clonotype. This rearrangement joins TRBV7-9 to TRBJ2-3; D gene unclear. This CDR3 contains 15 residues. The germline CDR1 and CDR2 sequences are SEHNR and FQNEAQ (reference sequence). Trimming took off 1 base at V and 2 bases at J, with 10 bases between the two ends. CDR3 sequence reads: CASSLDVGITDTQYF. The CDR3 DNA reads as TGTGCCAGCAGCTTAGACGTGGGGATCACAGATACGCAGTATTTT. The complete variable domain, with remaining parts taken from reference TRBV7-9 and TRBJ2-3, reads DTGVSQNPRHKITKRGQNVTFRCDPISEHNRLYWYRQTLGQGPEFLTYFQNEAQLEKSRLLSDRFSAERPKGSFSTLEIQRTEQGDSAMYLCASSLDVGITDTQYFGPGTRLTVL.

V gene TRBV9 combines with J gene TRBJ2-7; TRBD1 is a possible D gene (5 bases). V was shortened by 0 bases and J by 2 bases, with 18 bases between the two germline ends. This CDR3 is 17 amino acids long. From germline, CDR1 is SGDLS and CDR2 YYNGEE. CDR3 amino acids: CASSVVTGATVPYEQYF. CDR3 coding DNA: TGTGCCAGCAGCGTAGTTACTGGGGCGACAGTCCCCTACGAGCAGTACTTC.

This chain joins TRBV12-3 or TRBV12-4 and TRBJ1-5; tentative D call: TRBD1 (6 bases). Between the trimmed V and J ends, which lost 2 bases and 7 bases, there was a span of 24 bases. The CDR3 runs 18 residues. The DNA of the CDR3 is TGTGCCAGCAGTTTACAAGGGGGACTCCTATCAGCCCTCCAGCCCCAGCATTTT. It is translated as CASSLQGGLLSALQPQHF.

The chain recombines TRBV27 with TRBJ1-1; TRBD1 matches at 7 bases. CDR3 length: 15 amino acids. Germline V gene lookup returns CDR1 MNHEY and CDR2 SMNVEV (reference sequence). With 6 bases clipped from V and 2 bases from J, the junction kept 9 bases outside the gene matches. The CDR3 sequence is CASSSREGANTEAFF. CDR3 nucleotide sequence: TGTGCCAGCAGCAGTCGTGAGGGGGCAAACACTGAAGCTTTCTTT.

In its sample, this clonotype was seen a few times. V usage is TRBV6-2 or TRBV6-3 and J usage is TRBJ2-7, with 7 positions matching TRBD1. V trimming: 4 bases; J trimming: 11 bases; junction bases outside the gene matches: 8. This CDR3 region has 12 residues. In germline, CDR1 is MNHEY, CDR2 SVGEGT. CDR3 DNA: TGTGCCAGCAGTTCCGGGACAGTCGGGGAGTACTTC. Its protein is CASSSGTVGEYF.

The gene calls are TRBV11-1 and TRBJ2-1; D unresolved. Deletions cut 2 bases from V and 0 bases from J, with 8 bases between. The CDR3 sequence is 15 residues long. Germline V gene data show CDR1 as SGHAT and CDR2 as FQDESV (reference sequence). The CDR3 reads CASSLTGLSYNEQFF. In DNA, the CDR3 is TGTGCCAGCAGCTTAACCGGGCTCTCCTACAATGAGCAGTTCTTC.

This clonotype was observed a handful of times. The chain has TRBV6-6 and TRBJ1-2; 7 nucleotides agree with TRBD1. Germline loops: CDR1 MNHNY, CDR2 SVGAGI (reference sequence). The V gene end was trimmed by 3 bases and the J gene end by 5 bases; junction bases not matched to a gene: 9. The CDR3 consists of 15 residues. DNA of the CDR3: TGTGCCAGCAGTTATCTTTTGACAGGGCAATATGGCTACACCTTC. The encoded protein is CASSYLLTGQYGYTF.

This clonotype was recorded at least ten times. The J gene is TRBJ1-6, the V gene TRBV25-1; no clear D gene. This CDR3 is 16 amino acids long. V lost 2 bases to trimming and J lost 7 bases, with 15 bases between them. CDR1 MGHDK and CDR2 SYGVNS come from the germline V gene. In DNA form, the CDR3 reads TGTGCCAGCAGTGAACGGACCCTTTTCTGGAATTCACCCCTCCACTTT. It encodes CASSERTLFWNSPLHF.

Only a few counts were recorded for this clonotype. The chain carries TRBV25-1 and TRBJ1-4; 7 positions match TRBD1. The CDR3 runs 17 residues. V trimming: 2 bases; J trimming: 0 bases; junction bases outside the gene matches: 6. Germline CDR1 is MGHDK and CDR2 is SYGVNS. The chain's CDR3 is CASSEPERGPTNEKLFF. The DNA for the CDR3 is TGTGCCAGCAGTGAACCGGAGAGGGGGCCAACTAATGAAAAACTGTTTTTT. The full variable domain, rest sourced from reference TRBV25-1 and TRBJ1-4, is EADIYQTPRYLVIGTGKKITLECSQTMGHDKMYWYQQDPGMELHLIHYSYGVNSTEKGDLSSESTVSRIRTEHFPLTLESARPSHTSQYLCASSEPERGPTNEKLFFGSGTQLSVL.

This clonotype was found many times. This chain links TRBV7-8 with TRBJ1-6; TRBD1 might be the D (5 bases). The CDR3 covers 17 residues. Trimming took off 2 bases at V and 7 bases at J, with 18 bases between the two ends. Germline CDR1 is SGHVS and CDR2 is FQNEAQ. The CDR3 sequence: CASSLIPRAGMNSPLHF. The CDR3 DNA is TGTGCCAGCAGCTTAATTCCCCGGGCAGGGATGAATTCACCCCTCCACTTT. Looking up the rest from reference TRBV7-8 and TRBJ1-6 gives the full variable domain: GAGVSQSPRYKVAKRGQDVALRCDPISGHVSLFWYQQALGQGPEFLTYFQNEAQLDKSGLPSDRFFAERPEGSVSTLKIQRTQQEDSAVYLCASSLIPRAGMNSPLHFGNGTRLTVT.

As regards this clonotype: A junction end diverges from the germline sequence, so it may reflect a read error. This chain uses TRBV12-3 or TRBV12-4 with TRBJ2-2, with 7 bases lining up with TRBD2. The CDR3 is 17 residues long. The CDR3 protein is CASRPNSRDYNTGALFF. The CDR3 DNA reads TGTGCCAGCCGTCCTAACTCCAGGGACTACAACACCGGGGCGCTGTTTTTT.

This clonotype has only a few counts. The chain employs TRBV12-3 or TRBV12-4 and TRBJ1-1; 8 nucleotides agree with TRBD1. The junction had 11 bases not matched to a gene; V was cut back by 4 bases and J by 4 bases. The CDR3 length is 16 residues. In DNA form, the CDR3 reads TGTGCCAGCAGTTCGAAAAACAGGGGGGGCGGCACTGAAGCTTTCTTT. It translates to CASSSKNRGGGTEAFF.

This clonotype has only a few counts. The CDR3 DNA sequence: TGTGCCACCGCCTTGGCTAATGAGCAGTTCTTC. Translation gives CATALANEQFF. The chain combines TRBV11-2 with TRBJ2-1; D gene ambiguous. Trimming stripped 10 bases from V and 7 bases from J, with 11 bases between. Germline assignment: CDR1 SGHAT and CDR2 FQNNGV. The CDR3 spans 11 residues. The entire variable domain, with the rest obtained from reference TRBV11-2 and TRBJ2-1, is as follows: EAGVAQSPRYKIIEKRQSVAFWCNPISGHATLYWYQQILGQGPKLLIQFQNNGVVDDSQLPKDRFSAERLKGVDSTLKIQPAKLEDSAVYLCATALANEQFFGPGTRLTVL.

The sample holds many counts of this clonotype. The chain couples TRBV6-6 to TRBJ1-1; D is undetermined. The CDR3 contains 11 residues. The germline V gene has CDR1 MNHNY and CDR2 SVGAGI (reference sequence). Trimming pared 5 bases from V and 3 bases from J, leaving 4 bases between. The CDR3 spells CASSPHTEAFF. CDR3 nucleotides: TGTGCCAGCAGTCCCCACACTGAAGCTTTCTTT.

The chain carries TRBV2 and TRBJ1-1; D unclear. The germline V gene has CDR1 SNHLY and CDR2 FYNNEI. V lost 2 bases to trimming and J lost 0 bases, with 4 bases between them. The CDR3 contains 13 residues. Written as DNA, the CDR3 is TGTGCCAGCAGTGAAAGTTTGAACACTGAAGCTTTCTTT. Translated: CASSESLNTEAFF.

This clonotype was counted between two and nine times. The gene calls are TRBV28 and TRBJ2-1, with 10 bases that match TRBD2. After removal of 3 bases from V and 4 bases from J, the junction contained 3 bases not matched to a gene. This CDR3 region has 15 residues. The V gene's germline CDR1 is MDHEN and CDR2 SYDVKM. The CDR3 loop is CASSFELAGYNEQFF. In DNA, the CDR3 is TGTGCCAGCAGTTTTGAACTAGCGGGGTACAATGAGCAGTTCTTC.

This clonotype has a handful of counts. The chain links TRBV11-2 to TRBJ2-2; D not certain. The CDR3 length is 13 residues. V dropped 1 base and J dropped 6 bases, with 6 bases sitting between them. Germline V gives CDR1 SGHAT, CDR2 FQNNGV. CDR3 DNA sequence: TGTGCCAGCAGCTTAGGGGCTCCCGGGGAGCTGTTTTTT. Amino acid sequence: CASSLGAPGELFF.

This clonotype was observed a few times. The rearrangement joins TRBV20-1 to TRBJ1-5; 8 bases align to TRBD1. Per the germline V gene, CDR1 is DFQATT and CDR2 is SNEGSKA (reference sequence). V lost 8 bases to trimming and J lost 4 bases; unmatched junction nucleotides: 16. CDR3 length equals 16 residues. The DNA for the CDR3 is TGCAGTACCGAGCTAAATACAGGGGGGATGAATCAGCCCCAGCATTTT. This gives the protein CSTELNTGGMNQPQHF.

The chain has TRBV20-1 and TRBJ2-1, with TRBD2 matching 7 bases. Trimming at V came to 3 bases and at J to 6 bases, leaving 11 bases not matched to a gene. Germline values: CDR1 DFQATT, CDR2 SNEGSKA (reference sequence). CDR3 length: 15 residues. This CDR3 reads CSARGVGGRGNEQFF. The CDR3 nucleotides read TGCAGTGCTAGGGGCGTGGGCGGGAGAGGCAATGAGCAGTTCTTC.

The chain uses TRBV28 and TRBJ2-5; 8 nucleotides agree with TRBD2. The CDR3 runs to 17 residues. In germline, CDR1 is MDHEN, CDR2 SYDVKM. V shed 4 bases and J 5 bases; nucleotides not matched to a gene: 15. The CDR3 loop is CASSWGAGAEWWETQYF. For the CDR3, the DNA is TGTGCCAGCAGTTGGGGAGCGGGAGCAGAGTGGTGGGAGACCCAGTACTTC.

This clonotype came up a few times. The V and J genes are TRBV7-2 and TRBJ2-3; 9 bases are shared with TRBD1. Germline V lookup: CDR1 SGHTA, CDR2 FQGNSA. The CDR3 totals 14 residues. Trimming at V came to 5 bases and at J to 4 bases, leaving 4 bases not matched to a gene. CDR3 DNA: TGTGCCAGCAGCAGGGACAGGGCGGCAGATACGCAGTATTTT. Encoded protein: CASSRDRAADTQYF.

The genes are TRBV20-1 and TRBJ1-5, with D hard to call. CDR3 length: 11 amino acids. Germline-derived CDR1 and CDR2 are DFQATT and SNEGSKA (reference sequence). V lost 6 bases, J lost 6 bases, and 9 bases lay in between. CDR3 residues: CSAEGGQPQHF. The DNA for the CDR3 is TGCAGTGCGGAGGGTGGTCAGCCCCAGCATTTT.

The chain joins TRBV19 to TRBJ1-5, with 7 bases matching TRBD1. Germline V gene data show CDR1 as LNHDA and CDR2 as SQIVND (reference sequence). This CDR3 comprises 15 residues. V dropped 3 bases and J dropped 7; count of bases not matched to a gene: 9. This CDR3 reads CASSIRRDRGQPQHF. CDR3 coding DNA: TGTGCCAGTAGTATCAGGAGGGACAGAGGGCAGCCCCAGCATTTT.

With regard to this clonotype: One junction end disagrees with the germline gene, perhaps due to a read error. V is TRBV5-6 and J is TRBJ1-2; D possibly corresponds to TRBD1 (5 bases). Germline lookup yields CDR1 SGHDT and CDR2 YYEEEE. This CDR3 has 10 amino acids. CDR3 in amino acids: CASPWGCYTF. CDR3 in DNA: TGTGCCAGCCCCTGGGGCTGCTACACATTC.

The J gene is TRBJ1-1, the V gene TRBV20-1, with D unresolved. From germline, CDR1 is DFQATT and CDR2 SNEGSKA (reference sequence). The CDR3 consists of 13 residues. Trimming pared 3 bases from V and 11 bases from J, leaving 19 bases between. CDR3 region: CSASILGKGRAFF. The CDR3 nucleotides are TGCAGTGCTAGTATTTTGGGTAAGGGTCGTGCTTTCTTT.

This clonotype turned up a few times. This sequence joins TRBV20-1 and TRBJ1-1; TRBD1 matches at 7 bases. V was pared by 3 bases and J by 6 bases, with 4 bases of the junction left unmatched. This CDR3 has 12 residues. The germline V gene has CDR1 DFQATT and CDR2 SNEGSKA (reference sequence). Written as DNA, the CDR3 is TGCAGTGCTAGTCAGGGGGGATCTGAAGCTTTCTTT. Translation gives CSASQGGSEAFF.

A few counts support this clonotype. The J gene is TRBJ1-2, the V gene TRBV7-2; D is perhaps TRBD1 (6 bases). This CDR3 is 14 amino acids long. From germline, CDR1 is SGHTA and CDR2 FQGNSA. Trimming pared 4 bases from V and 2 bases from J, leaving 11 bases between. CDR3 DNA: TGTGCCAGCAGCTCACAGGGTGCGAACTATGGCTACACCTTC. Translated, it gives CASSSQGANYGYTF.